This T cell receptor beta chain was sequenced in a study of blood T cell repertoires in COVID-19. Study overall: Samples taken during acute and convalescent COVID-19 were collected in the United States, Italy and Spain.

In the original analysis: It was from reference gene primer amplification that nucleated cell counts were estimated. Repertoires were generated with immunoSEQ multiplex PCR, while TCRdb's copy carries only in-frame clones and drops some. The V and J calls and clone size are taken from that table; D and trimming were inferred from the DNA. The sample lists a few hundred thousand clones; approximately 84% were seen once. The ends were cut back, 10 bases at V and 4 bases at J, with 13 bases in the middle. Germline assignment: CDR1 MNHEY and CDR2 SVGAGI. CDR3 length: 13 residues. This chain joins TRBV6-5 and TRBJ1-4; D perhaps matches TRBD1 (6 bases). This TCR was sampled from a woman under 40 who had recovered from COVID-19. The sequenced sample was peripheral blood. The CDR3 here is CATTGHYNEKLFF. The CDR3 region has the DNA TGTGCCACCACAGGGCACTATAATGAAAAACTGTTTTTT.